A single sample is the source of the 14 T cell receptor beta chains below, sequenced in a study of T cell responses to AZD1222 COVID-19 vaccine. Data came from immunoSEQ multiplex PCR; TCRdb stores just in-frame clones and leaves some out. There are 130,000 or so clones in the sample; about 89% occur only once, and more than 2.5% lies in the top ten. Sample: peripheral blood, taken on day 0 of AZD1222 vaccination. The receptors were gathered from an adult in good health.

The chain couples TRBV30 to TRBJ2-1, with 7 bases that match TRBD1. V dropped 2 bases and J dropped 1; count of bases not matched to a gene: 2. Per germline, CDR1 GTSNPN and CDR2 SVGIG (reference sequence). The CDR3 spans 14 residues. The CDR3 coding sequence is TGTGCCTGGAGTCGGGACAGTTCCTACAATGAGCAGTTCTTC. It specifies CAWSRDSSYNEQFF.

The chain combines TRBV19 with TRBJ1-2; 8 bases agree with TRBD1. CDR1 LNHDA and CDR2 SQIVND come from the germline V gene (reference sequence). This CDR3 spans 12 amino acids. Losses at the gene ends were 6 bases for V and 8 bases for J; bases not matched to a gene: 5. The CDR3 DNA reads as TGTGCCAGTAGCCCCGCAGGGGGCGGCTACACCTTC. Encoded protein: CASSPAGGGYTF.

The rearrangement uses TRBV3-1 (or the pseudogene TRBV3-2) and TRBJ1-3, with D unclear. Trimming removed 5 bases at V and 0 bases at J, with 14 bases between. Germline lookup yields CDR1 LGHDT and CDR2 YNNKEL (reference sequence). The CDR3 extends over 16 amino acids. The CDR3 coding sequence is TGTGCCAGCAGCAAATCTCGACTGAACTCTGGAAACACCATATATTTT. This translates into CASSKSRLNSGNTIYF.

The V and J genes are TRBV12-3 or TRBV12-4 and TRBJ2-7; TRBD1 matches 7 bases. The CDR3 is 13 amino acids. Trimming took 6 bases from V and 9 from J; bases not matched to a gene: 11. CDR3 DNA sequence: TGTGCCAGCAGCCCATTCCGAGGGGGCGGGCAGTACTTC. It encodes CASSPFRGGGQYF.

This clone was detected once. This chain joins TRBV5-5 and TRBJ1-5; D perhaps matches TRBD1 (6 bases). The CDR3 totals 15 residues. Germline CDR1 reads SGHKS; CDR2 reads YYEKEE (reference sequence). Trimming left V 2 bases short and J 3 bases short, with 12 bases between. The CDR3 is CASSFMAGDNQPQHF. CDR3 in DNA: TGTGCCAGCAGCTTTATGGCAGGGGACAATCAGCCCCAGCATTTT.

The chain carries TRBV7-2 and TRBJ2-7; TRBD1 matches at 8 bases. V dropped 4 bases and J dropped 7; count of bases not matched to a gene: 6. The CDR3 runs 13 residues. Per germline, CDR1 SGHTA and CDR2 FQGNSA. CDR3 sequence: CASSSGQGREQYF. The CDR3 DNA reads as TGTGCCAGCAGCTCCGGACAGGGTCGAGAGCAGTACTTC.

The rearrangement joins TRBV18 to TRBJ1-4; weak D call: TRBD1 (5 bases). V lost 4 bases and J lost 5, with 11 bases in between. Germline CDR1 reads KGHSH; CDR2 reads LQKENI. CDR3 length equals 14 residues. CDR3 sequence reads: CASSQTGRNEKLFF. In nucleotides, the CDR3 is TGTGCCAGCTCACAAACAGGACGGAATGAAAAACTGTTTTTT.

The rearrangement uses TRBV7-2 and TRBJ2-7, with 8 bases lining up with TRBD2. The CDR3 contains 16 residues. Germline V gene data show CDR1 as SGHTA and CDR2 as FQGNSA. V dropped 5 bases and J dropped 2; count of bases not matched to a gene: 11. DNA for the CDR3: TGTGCCAGCAGCAGTCAGCCGGGGGGGGGACCCTACGAGCAGTACTTC. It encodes CASSSQPGGGPYEQYF. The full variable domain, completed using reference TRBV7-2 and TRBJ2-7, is GAGVSQSPSNKVTEKGKDVELRCDPISGHTALYWYRQSLGQGLEFLIYFQGNSAPDKSGLPSDRFSAERTGGSVSTLTIQRTQQEDSAVYLCASSSQPGGGPYEQYFGPGTRLTVT.

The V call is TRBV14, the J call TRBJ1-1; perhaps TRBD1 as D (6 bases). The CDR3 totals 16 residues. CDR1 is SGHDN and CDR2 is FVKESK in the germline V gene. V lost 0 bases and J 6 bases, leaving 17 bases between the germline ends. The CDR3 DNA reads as TGTGCCAGCAGCCAAGATCGGGGGCAAGTTGGGTCTGAAGCTTTCTTT. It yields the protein CASSQDRGQVGSEAFF.

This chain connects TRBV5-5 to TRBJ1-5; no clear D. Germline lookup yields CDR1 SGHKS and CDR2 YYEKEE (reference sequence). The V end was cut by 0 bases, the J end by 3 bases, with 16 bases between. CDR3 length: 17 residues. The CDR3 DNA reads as TGTGCCAGCAGCTTGGCCGAGAGGGCCTCCTCCAATCAGCCCCAGCATTTT. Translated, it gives CASSLAERASSNQPQHF.

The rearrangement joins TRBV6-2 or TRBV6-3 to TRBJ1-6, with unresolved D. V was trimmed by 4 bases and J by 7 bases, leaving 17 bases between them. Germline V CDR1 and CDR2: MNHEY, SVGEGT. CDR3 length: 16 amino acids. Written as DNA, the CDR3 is TGTGCCAGCAGTTTCCCCTACATCGTCCTGAATTCACCCCTCCACTTT. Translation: CASSFPYIVLNSPLHF.

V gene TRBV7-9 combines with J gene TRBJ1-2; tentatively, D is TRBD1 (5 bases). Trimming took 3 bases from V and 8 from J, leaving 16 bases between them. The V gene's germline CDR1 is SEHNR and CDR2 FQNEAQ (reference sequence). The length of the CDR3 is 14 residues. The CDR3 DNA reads TGTGCCAGCAGCTTTACCGGGACCGCTTACGGCTACACCTTC. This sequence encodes CASSFTGTAYGYTF.

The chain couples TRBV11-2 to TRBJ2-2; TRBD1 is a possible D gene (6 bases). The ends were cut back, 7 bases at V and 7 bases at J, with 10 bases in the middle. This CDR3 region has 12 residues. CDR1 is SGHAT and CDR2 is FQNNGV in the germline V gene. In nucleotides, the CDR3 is TGTGCCAGCAACAGGGTGAGCGGGGAGCTGTTTTTT. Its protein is CASNRVSGELFF. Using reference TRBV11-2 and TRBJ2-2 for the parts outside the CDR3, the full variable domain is EAGVAQSPRYKIIEKRQSVAFWCNPISGHATLYWYQQILGQGPKLLIQFQNNGVVDDSQLPKDRFSAERLKGVDSTLKIQPAKLEDSAVYLCASNRVSGELFFGEGSRLTVL.

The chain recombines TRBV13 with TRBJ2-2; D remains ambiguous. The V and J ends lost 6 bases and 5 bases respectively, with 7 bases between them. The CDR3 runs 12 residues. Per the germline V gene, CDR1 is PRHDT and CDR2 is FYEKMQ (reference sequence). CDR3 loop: CASRVGTGELFF. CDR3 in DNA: TGTGCCAGCAGAGTGGGGACCGGGGAGCTGTTTTTT. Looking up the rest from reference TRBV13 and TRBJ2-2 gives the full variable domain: AAGVIQSPRHLIKEKRETATLKCYPIPRHDTVYWYQQGPGQDPQFLISFYEKMQSDKGSIPDRFSAQQFSDYHSELNMSSLELGDSALYFCASRVGTGELFFGEGSRLTVL.